This paragraph covers one T cell receptor beta chain sequence. This clonotype was seen more than once but under ten times. The antigen it binds to is not known. No quality values exist for individual bases; no much larger clone is one base distant. V and J lose 4 bases and 9 bases, and a span of 13 bases separates them. The CDR3 spans 14 residues, from the cysteine through the phenylalanine. Only the CDR3 portion is preserved as DNA: 42 bases, with reading frame beginning at the first base. In the germline V gene (reference sequence), CDR1 corresponds to LGHDT and CDR2 to YNNKEL. These data belong to a study of identical twins (dated by TCRdb to about 2016). Background on the whole study: To test whether fetal clonotypes persist, this study deep-sequenced TCR alpha and beta repertoires from monozygotic twins, from unrelated adults of various ages, and from cord blood. To rule out contamination, the twin experiments were replicated at different times with different library preparation protocols. The investigation overall reported the following: Because the same donors could not be followed over many years, the conclusions depended on cross-sectional statistical analysis. In monozygotic twins, recombination models systematically underestimated out-of-frame TCR alpha sharing, but the models matched the sharing seen between unrelated individuals. A weaker excess of twin sharing was found in beta out-of-frame sequences because the signal-to-noise ratio was lowered by fewer shared sequences. Abundant cord blood beta clonotypes carried fewer insertions; young adult naive repertoires showed a weaker similar trend, while memory repertoires showed none. Out-of-frame TCR alpha sequences shared between twins showed an excess of low generation-probability sequences compared with coincidental sharing between unrelated individuals. Invariant T cells such as MAIT and iNKT could partly confound zero-insertion analyses, although diverse VJ usage argued against such confounding for most clonotypes.

Every donor was a healthy Caucasian. Using Miltenyi CD45RO+ enrichment and human naive T-cell isolation kits, memory (CD45RO+) and naive T cells were isolated from PBMC. Library method: 5' RACE. The listed sequencing device is Illumina HiSeq 2000. Template switching added a universal primer binding site, and the final cDNA carried a unique molecular identifier that allowed TCR cDNA molecules to be counted accurately. First-strand cDNA for TCR alpha and beta chains was synthesized from specific primers in the conserved constant-segment region. To control for contamination, every cDNA library was double barcoded, receiving both a SMART-Mk sample barcode and Illumina barcodes. TruSeq adapter sequences along with Illumina sample barcodes were introduced in two successive PCR steps. Sequencing of the TCR alpha and beta cDNA libraries was done on the Illumina HiSeq platform using custom primers. Concerning the study's data processing: Raw reads were processed with MiGEC to extract unique molecular identifiers, and MiXCR was used to determine CDR3 positions. Recombination models were inferred per individual with the repgenHMM and IGoR tools using an EM algorithm. Shared clonotypes were analyzed with the tcR package in R, and sharing was normalized by the product of cloneset sizes. To study raw recombination free of thymic and clonal selection effects, out-of-frame nonproductive sequences were analyzed. TCRdb redid the processing of the public reads, applying fastp at Q25 and MiXCR, and retained in-frame beta chains. Rows merge per CDR3 protein into single entries with the most common DNA and genes. Clone size and V and J calls follow TCRdb, not the original study. For this sample the table gives about 100,000 distinct CDR3 sequences, of which 5.5% to 7% were detected only once. Clones ranked in the top ten supply more than 10% of the sample.

The TCR comes from a woman in her 50s in good health. The receptor chain draws on TRBV3-1 and TRBJ2-6, with no confident D gene call. Sequenced input: memory T cells sorted from blood. According to the study, the label for this sample's cell subset or site signals: CD45RO+ enriched T cells. Here the CDR3 is given as CASSLRSRNNVLTF. The nucleotide sequence is TGTGCCAGCAGCCTCAGGTCTCGGAACAACGTCCTGACTTTC.